This TCR beta chain was identified in a study of blood T cell repertoires in COVID-19. Study-wide context: COVID-19 samples, acute and convalescent, were from the United States, Italy and Spain.

The table came from immunoSEQ multiplex PCR; TCRdb's copy has only in-frame clones and leaves some out. Among approximately 260,000 clones listed, 85% were seen once. Trimming pared 6 bases from V and 1 base from J, leaving 21 bases between. Germline V gene lookup returns CDR1 MNHEY and CDR2 SVGEGT. The CDR3 is 17 amino acids. Participants were placed into cohorts based on the clinical history they reported. The chain couples TRBV6-2 or TRBV6-3 to TRBJ1-1, with D possibly matching TRBD1 (6 bases). Sample: PBMCs or T cells enriched from blood (not recorded which). This sequence originates from a woman between 50 and 59 years old who had been exposed to COVID-19. The CDR3 reads CASSPTDRRSWNTEAFF. DNA of the CDR3: TGTGCCAGCAGCCCGACGGACAGACGAAGCTGGAACACTGAAGCTTTCTTT.